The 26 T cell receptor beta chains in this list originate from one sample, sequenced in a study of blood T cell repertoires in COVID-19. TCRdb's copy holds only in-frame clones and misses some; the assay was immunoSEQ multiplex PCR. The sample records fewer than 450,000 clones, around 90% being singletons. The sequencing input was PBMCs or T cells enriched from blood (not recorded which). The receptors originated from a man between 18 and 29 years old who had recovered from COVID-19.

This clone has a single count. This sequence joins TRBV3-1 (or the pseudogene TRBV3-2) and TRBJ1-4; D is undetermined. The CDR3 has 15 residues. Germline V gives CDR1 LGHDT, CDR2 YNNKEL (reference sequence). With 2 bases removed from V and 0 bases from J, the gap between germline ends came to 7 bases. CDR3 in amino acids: CASSQSRATNEKLFF. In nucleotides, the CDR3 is TGTGCCAGCAGCCAAAGCCGAGCAACTAATGAAAAACTGTTTTTT.

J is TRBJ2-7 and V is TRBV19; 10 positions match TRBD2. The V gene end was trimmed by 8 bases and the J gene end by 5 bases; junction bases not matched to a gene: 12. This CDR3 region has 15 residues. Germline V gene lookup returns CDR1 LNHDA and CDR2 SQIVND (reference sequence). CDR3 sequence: CASSPKASGSHEQYF. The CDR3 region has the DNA TGTGCCAGTTCCCCCAAGGCTAGCGGGAGCCACGAGCAGTACTTC.

CDR3 coding DNA: TGTGCCAGCAGCTCCATTAGCGGGAGGGCCCCCACCTACGAGCAGTACTTC. It encodes CASSSISGRAPTYEQYF. V and J are TRBV11-2 and TRBJ2-7, with 11 bases identical to TRBD2. Germline assignment: CDR1 SGHAT and CDR2 FQNNGV. V dropped 4 bases and J dropped 2; count of bases not matched to a gene: 10. The CDR3 has 17 amino acids.

CDR3 sequence reads: CASSARDSSYNSPLHF. CDR3 nucleotides: TGTGCCAGCAGCGCCCGGGACAGCTCCTATAATTCACCCCTCCACTTT. The rearrangement uses TRBV9 and TRBJ1-6, with TRBD1 identical over 7 bases. CDR1 SGDLS and CDR2 YYNGEE come from the germline V gene. The CDR3 has 16 residues. V lost 3 bases, J lost 0 bases, and 3 bases stayed unmatched. The whole variable domain, remainder taken from reference TRBV9 and TRBJ1-6, is DSGVTQTPKHLITATGQRVTLRCSPRSGDLSVYWYQQSLDQGLQFLIQYYNGEERAKGNILERFSAQQFPDLHSELNLSSLELGDSALYFCASSARDSSYNSPLHFGNGTRLTVT.

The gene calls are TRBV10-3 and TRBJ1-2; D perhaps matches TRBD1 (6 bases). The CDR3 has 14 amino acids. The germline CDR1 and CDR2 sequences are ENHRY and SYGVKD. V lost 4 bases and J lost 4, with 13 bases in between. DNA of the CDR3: TGTGCCATCAGTGCCTATCAGGGGTCCTATGGCTACACCTTC. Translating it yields CAISAYQGSYGYTF.

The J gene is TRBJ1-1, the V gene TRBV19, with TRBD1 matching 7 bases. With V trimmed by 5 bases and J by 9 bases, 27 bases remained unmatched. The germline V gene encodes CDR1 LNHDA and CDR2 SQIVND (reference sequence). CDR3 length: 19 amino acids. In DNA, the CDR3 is TGTGCCAGTAGTTCGACGCCCCCGGACAGGACTACTTTCAGGGGTCAAGCTTTCTTT. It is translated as CASSSTPPDRTTFRGQAFF.

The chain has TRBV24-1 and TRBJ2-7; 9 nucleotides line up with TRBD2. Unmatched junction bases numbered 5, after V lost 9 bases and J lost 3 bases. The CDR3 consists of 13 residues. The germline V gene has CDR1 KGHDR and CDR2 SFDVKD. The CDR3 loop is CATALAGNYEQYF. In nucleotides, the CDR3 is TGTGCCACCGCTCTAGCGGGAAACTACGAGCAGTACTTC.

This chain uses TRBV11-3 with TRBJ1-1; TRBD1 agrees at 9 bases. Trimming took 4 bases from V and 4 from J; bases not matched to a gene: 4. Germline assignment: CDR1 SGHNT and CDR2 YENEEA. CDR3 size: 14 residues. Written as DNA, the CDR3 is TGTGCCAGCAGCTCACAGGGGGCAGGCACTGAAGCTTTCTTT. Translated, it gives CASSSQGAGTEAFF.

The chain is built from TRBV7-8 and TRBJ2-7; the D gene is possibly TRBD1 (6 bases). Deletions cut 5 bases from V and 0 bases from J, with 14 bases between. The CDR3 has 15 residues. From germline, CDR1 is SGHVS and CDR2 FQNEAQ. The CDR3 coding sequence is TGTGCCAGCAGCGGACAGTTCCGGAGCTCCTACGAGCAGTACTTC. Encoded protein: CASSGQFRSSYEQYF. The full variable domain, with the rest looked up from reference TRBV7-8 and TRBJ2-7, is GAGVSQSPRYKVAKRGQDVALRCDPISGHVSLFWYQQALGQGPEFLTYFQNEAQLDKSGLPSDRFFAERPEGSVSTLKIQRTQQEDSAVYLCASSGQFRSSYEQYFGPGTRLTVT.

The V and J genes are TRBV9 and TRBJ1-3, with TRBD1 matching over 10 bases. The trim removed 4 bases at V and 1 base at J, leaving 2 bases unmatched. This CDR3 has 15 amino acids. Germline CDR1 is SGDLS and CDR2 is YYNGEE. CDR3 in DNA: TGTGCCAGCAGCCGGGGACAGGGGTCTGGAAACACCATATATTTT. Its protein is CASSRGQGSGNTIYF. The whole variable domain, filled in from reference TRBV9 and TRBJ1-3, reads DSGVTQTPKHLITATGQRVTLRCSPRSGDLSVYWYQQSLDQGLQFLIQYYNGEERAKGNILERFSAQQFPDLHSELNLSSLELGDSALYFCASSRGQGSGNTIYFGEGSWLTVV.

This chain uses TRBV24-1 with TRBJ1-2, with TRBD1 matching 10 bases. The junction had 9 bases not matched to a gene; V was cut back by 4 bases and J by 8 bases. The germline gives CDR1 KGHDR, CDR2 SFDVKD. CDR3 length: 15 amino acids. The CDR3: CATSEPGQGSGGYTF. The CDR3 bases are TGTGCCACCAGTGAACCGGGACAGGGGTCGGGCGGCTACACCTTC.

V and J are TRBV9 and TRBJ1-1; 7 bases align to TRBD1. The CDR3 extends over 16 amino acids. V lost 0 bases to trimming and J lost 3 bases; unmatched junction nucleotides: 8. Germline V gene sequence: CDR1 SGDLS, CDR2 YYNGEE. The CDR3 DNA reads TGTGCCAGCAGCGTAGGGTATGAGGGGGCAGACACTGAAGCTTTCTTT. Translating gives CASSVGYEGADTEAFF.

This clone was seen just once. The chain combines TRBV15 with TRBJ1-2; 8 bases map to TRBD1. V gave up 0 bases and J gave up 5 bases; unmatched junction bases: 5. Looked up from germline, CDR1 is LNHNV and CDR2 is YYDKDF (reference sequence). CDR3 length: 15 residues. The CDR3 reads CATSRDRDRIYGYTF. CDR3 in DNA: TGTGCCACCAGCAGAGATCGGGACAGGATATATGGCTACACCTTC.

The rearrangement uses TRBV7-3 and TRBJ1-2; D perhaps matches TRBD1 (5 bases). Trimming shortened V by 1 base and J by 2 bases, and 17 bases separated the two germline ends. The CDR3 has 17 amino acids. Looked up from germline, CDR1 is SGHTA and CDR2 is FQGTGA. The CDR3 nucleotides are TGTGCCAGCAGCTTAATGGGGGGGTACCCTCCCAACTATGGCTACACCTTC. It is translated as CASSLMGGYPPNYGYTF.

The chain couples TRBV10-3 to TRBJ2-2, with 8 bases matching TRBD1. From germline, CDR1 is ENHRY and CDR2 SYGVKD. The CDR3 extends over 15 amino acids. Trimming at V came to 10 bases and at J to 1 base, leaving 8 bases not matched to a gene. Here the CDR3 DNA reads TGTGCCAGTAAGATGACAGGGGAGAACACCGGGGAGCTGTTTTTT. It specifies CASKMTGENTGELFF.

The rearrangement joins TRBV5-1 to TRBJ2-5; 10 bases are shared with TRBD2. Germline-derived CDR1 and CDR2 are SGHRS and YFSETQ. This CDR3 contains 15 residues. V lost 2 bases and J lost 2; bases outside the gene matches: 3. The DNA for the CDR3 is TGCGCCAGCAGCTTAGCGGGGGGGATACAAGAGACCCAGTACTTC. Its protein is CASSLAGGIQETQYF.

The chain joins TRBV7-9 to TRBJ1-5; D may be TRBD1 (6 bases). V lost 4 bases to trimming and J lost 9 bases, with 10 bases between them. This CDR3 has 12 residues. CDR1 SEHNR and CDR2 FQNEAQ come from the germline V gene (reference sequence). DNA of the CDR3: TGTGCCAGCAGCTCGCGGGGGCTGCCCCAGCATTTT. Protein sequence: CASSSRGLPQHF.

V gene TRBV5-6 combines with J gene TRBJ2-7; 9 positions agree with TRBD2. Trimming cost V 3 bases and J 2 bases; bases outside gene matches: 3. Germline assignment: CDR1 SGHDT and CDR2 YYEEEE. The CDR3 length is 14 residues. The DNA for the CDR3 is TGTGCCAGCAGCTACGGCGGGAGGGCCTACGAGCAGTACTTC. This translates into CASSYGGRAYEQYF.

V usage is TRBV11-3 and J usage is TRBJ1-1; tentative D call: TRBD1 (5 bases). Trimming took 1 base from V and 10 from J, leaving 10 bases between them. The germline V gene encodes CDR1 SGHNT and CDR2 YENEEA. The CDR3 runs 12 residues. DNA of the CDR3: TGTGCCAGCAGCTTAGTTGCGGGGGGAGCTTTCTTT. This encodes CASSLVAGGAFF.

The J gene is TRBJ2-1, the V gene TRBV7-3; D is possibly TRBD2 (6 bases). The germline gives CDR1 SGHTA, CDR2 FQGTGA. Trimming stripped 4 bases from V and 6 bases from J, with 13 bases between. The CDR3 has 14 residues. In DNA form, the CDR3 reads TGTGCCAGCAGCTCAATGGGAGGCCTCAATGAGCAGTTCTTC. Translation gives CASSSMGGLNEQFF.

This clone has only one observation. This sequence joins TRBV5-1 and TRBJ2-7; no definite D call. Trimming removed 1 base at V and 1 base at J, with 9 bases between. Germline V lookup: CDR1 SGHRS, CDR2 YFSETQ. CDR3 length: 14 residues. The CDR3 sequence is CASSLTMESYEQYF. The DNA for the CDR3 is TGCGCCAGCAGCTTGACGATGGAGTCCTACGAGCAGTACTTC.

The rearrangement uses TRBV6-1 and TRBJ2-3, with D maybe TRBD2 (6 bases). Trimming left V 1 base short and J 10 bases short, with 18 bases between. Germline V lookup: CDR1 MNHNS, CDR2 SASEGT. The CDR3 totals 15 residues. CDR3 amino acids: CASSEGHRIAGPQYF. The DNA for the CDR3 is TGTGCCAGCAGTGAAGGGCACAGAATCGCGGGACCGCAGTATTTT.

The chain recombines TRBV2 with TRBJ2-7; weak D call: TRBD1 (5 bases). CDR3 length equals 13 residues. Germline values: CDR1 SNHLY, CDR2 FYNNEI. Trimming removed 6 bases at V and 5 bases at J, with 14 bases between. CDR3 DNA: TGTGCCAGCAGGGTGGCAGGGTTCAACGAGCAGTACTTC. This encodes CASRVAGFNEQYF.

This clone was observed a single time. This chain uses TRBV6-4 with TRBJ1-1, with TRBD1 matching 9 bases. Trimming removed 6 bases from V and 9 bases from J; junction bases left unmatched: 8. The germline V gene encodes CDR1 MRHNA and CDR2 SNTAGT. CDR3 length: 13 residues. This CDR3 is CASRGQGNGKAFF. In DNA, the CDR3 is TGTGCCAGCAGGGGACAGGGAAACGGAAAAGCTTTCTTT.

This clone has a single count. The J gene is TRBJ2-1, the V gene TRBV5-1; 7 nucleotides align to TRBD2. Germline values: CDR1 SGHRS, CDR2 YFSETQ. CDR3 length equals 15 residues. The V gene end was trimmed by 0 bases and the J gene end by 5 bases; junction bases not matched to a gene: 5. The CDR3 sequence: CASSLGPSGDNEQFF. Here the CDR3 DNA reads TGCGCCAGCAGCTTGGGGCCTAGCGGCGACAATGAGCAGTTCTTC. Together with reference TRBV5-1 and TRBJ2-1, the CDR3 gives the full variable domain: KAGVTQTPRYLIKTRGQQVTLSCSPISGHRSVSWYQQTPGQGLQFLFEYFSETQRNKGNFPGRFSGRQFSNSRSEMNVSTLELGDSALYLCASSLGPSGDNEQFFGPGTRLTVL.

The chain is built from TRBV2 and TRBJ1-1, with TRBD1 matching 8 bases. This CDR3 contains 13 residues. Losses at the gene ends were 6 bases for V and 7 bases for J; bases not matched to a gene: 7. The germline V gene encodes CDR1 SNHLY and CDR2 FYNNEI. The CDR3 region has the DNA TGTGCCAGCAGCGAAACCGGGACAGGTGAAGCTTTCTTT. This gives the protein CASSETGTGEAFF.